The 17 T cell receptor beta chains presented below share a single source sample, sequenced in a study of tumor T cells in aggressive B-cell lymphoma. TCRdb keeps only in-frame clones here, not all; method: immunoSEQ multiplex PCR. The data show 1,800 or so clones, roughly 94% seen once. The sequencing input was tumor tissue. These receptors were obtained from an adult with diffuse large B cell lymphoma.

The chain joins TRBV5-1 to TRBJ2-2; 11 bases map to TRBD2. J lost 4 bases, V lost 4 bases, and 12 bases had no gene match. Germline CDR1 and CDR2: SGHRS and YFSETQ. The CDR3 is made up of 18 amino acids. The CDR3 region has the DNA TGCGCCAGCAGCCCCGGGACTAGCGGACTCTCGGGCACCGGGGAGCTGTTTTTT. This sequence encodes CASSPGTSGLSGTGELFF.

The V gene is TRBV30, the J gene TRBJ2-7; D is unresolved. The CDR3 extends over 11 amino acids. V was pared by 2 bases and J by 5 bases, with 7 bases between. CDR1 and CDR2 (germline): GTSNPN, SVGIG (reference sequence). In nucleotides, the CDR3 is TGTGCCTGGAGTACTGTCCACGAGCAGTACTTC. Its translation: CAWSTVHEQYF.

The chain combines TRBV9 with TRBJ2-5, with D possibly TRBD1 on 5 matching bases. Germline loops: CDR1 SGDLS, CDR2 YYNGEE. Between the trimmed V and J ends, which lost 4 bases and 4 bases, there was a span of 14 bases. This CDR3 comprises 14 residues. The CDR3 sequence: CASSQNSGPETQYF. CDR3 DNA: TGTGCCAGCAGCCAAAACTCAGGGCCAGAGACCCAGTACTTC.

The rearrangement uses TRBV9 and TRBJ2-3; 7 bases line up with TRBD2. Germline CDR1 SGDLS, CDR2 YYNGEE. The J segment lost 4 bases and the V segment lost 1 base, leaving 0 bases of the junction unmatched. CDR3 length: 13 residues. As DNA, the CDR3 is TGTGCCAGCAGCGTACTAGCGGCAGATACGCAGTATTTT. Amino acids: CASSVLAADTQYF.

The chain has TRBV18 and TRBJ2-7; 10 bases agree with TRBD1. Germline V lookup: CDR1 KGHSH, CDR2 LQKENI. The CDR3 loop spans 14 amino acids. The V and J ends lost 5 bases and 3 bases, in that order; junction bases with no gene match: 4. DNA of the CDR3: TGTGCCAGCTCAGGGGGACAGGGGATCTACGAGCAGTACTTC. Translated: CASSGGQGIYEQYF.

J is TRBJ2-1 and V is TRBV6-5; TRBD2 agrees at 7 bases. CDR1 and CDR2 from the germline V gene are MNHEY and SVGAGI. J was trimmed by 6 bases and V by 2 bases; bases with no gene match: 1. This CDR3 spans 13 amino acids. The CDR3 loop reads CASSYGGVNEQFF. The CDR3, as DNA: TGTGCCAGCAGTTACGGGGGGGTCAATGAGCAGTTCTTC.

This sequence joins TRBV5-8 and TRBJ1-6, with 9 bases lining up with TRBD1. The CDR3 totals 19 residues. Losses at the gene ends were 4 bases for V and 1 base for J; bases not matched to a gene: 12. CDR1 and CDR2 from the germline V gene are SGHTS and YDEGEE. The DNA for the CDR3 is TGTGCCAGCAGCATTACCGGGACAGGGTCAGCGTCCTATAATTCACCCCTCCACTTT. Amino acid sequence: CASSITGTGSASYNSPLHF.

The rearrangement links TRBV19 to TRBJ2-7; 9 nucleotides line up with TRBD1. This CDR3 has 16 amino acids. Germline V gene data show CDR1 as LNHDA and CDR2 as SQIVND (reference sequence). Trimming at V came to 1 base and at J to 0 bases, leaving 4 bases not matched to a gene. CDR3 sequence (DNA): TGTGCCAGTAGTATAGTAGGACAGGGGCTCTCCTACGAGCAGTACTTC. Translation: CASSIVGQGLSYEQYF.

The DNA of the CDR3 is TGTGCCAGCAGCTTAGGCAGGGCCACTGAAGCTTTCTTT. It yields the protein CASSLGRATEAFF. The chain recombines TRBV7-9 with TRBJ1-1; TRBD1 is a possible D gene (5 bases). Germline-derived CDR1 and CDR2 are SEHNR and FQNEAQ (reference sequence). V lost 1 base and J 4 bases, leaving 7 bases between the germline ends. The CDR3 consists of 13 residues. The full variable domain, its missing parts supplied by reference TRBV7-9 and TRBJ1-1, is DTGVSQNPRHKITKRGQNVTFRCDPISEHNRLYWYRQTLGQGPEFLTYFQNEAQLEKSRLLSDRFSAERPKGSFSTLEIQRTEQGDSAMYLCASSLGRATEAFFGQGTRLTVV.

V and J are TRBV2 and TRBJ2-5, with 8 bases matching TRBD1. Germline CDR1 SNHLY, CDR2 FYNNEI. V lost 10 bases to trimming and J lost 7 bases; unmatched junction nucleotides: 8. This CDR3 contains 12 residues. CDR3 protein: CATQGVGGTQYF. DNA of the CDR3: TGTGCCACACAGGGGGTCGGAGGGACCCAGTACTTC.

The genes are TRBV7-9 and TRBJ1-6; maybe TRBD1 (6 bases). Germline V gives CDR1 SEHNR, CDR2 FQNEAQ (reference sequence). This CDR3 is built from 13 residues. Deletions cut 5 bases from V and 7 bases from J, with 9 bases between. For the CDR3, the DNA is TGTGCCAGCAGCCAAGGACAGAATTCACCCCTCCACTTT. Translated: CASSQGQNSPLHF.

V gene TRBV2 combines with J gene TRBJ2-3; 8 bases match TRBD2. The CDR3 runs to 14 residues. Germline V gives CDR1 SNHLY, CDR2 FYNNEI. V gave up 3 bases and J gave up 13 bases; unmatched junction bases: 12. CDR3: CASSENPRGGSKYF. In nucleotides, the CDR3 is TGTGCCAGCAGTGAGAATCCTCGCGGGGGGTCCAAGTATTTT.

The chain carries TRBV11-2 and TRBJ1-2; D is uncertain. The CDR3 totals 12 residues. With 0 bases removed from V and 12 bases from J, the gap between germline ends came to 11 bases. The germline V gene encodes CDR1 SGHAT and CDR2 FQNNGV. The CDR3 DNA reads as TGTGCCAGCAGCTTAGATCTACGAAAACACACCTTC. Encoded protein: CASSLDLRKHTF.

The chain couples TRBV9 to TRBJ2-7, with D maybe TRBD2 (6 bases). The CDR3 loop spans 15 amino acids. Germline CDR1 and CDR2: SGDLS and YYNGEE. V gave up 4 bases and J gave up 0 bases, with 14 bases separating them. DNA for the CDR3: TGTGCCAGCAGCCTATCCTCCGGGAGCTCCTACGAGCAGTACTTC. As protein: CASSLSSGSSYEQYF.

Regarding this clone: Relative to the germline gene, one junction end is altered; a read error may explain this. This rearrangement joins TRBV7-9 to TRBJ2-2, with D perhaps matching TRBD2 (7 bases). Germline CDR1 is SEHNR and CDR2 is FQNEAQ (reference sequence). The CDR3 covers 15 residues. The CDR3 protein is CVSRGGGLSTGELFF. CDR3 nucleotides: TGTGTCAGCCGGGGAGGGGGATTAAGCACCGGGGAGCTGTTTTTT. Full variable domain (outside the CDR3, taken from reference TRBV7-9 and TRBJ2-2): DTGVSQNPRHKITKRGQNVTFRCDPISEHNRLYWYRQTLGQGPEFLTYFQNEAQLEKSRLLSDRFSAERPKGSFSTLEIQRTEQGDSAMYLCVSRGGGLSTGELFFGEGSRLTVL.

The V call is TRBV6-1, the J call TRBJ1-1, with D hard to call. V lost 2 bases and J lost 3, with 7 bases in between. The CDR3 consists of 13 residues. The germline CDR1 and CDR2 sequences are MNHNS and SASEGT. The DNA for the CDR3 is TGTGCCAGCAGTGAACAGGTCTACACTGAAGCTTTCTTT. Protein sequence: CASSEQVYTEAFF.

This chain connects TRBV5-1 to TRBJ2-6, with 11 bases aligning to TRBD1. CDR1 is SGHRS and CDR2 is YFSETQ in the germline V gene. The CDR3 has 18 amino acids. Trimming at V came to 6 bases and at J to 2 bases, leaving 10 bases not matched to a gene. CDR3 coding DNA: TGCGCCAGCACCCTCCGGACAGGGGGCGGCCCTGGGGCCAACGTCCTGACTTTC. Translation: CASTLRTGGGPGANVLTF.